A single sample gave rise to the 5 T cell receptor beta chains below, sequenced in a study of molecular identifiers for immune sequencing clone quantification. TCRdb analysed the PCR reads with MiXCR anew, one entry per CDR3 protein. Among about 640,000 distinct CDR3 sequences listed, around 20% were seen once. Specimen: naive CD8+ T cells from blood, with Jurkat cell RNA spiked in. Subset in this sample: FACS-sorted CD8+CD4-CCR7+CD45RA+ naive T cells. These receptors all come from a human donor in good health. Some libraries in this study had Jurkat cell RNA spiked in.

The sample holds many counts of this clonotype. The rearrangement joins TRBV2 to TRBJ2-4; D gene uncertain. The V end was cut by 7 bases, the J end by 0 bases, with 10 bases between. This CDR3 is built from 14 residues. Looked up from germline, CDR1 is SNHLY and CDR2 is FYNNEI. The DNA for the CDR3 is TGTGCCAGCACCGAGCCCCTAGCCAAAAACATTCAGTACTTC. Translating it yields CASTEPLAKNIQYF.

This clonotype was seen many times. This rearrangement joins TRBV15 to TRBJ2-3, with D tentatively TRBD1 (6 bases). This CDR3 has 16 amino acids. Trimming removed 1 base at V and 3 bases at J, with 14 bases between. Per the germline V gene, CDR1 is LNHNV and CDR2 is YYDKDF (reference sequence). The CDR3 coding sequence is TGTGCCACCAGCAGAGTCGGACAGACCTTTACAGATACGCAGTATTTT. Protein product: CATSRVGQTFTDTQYF.

In the case of this clonotype: A read error is possible here, since a much larger clone lies one base away. CDR3 DNA sequence: TGTGGCAGTGGACAGGGGGAAGATACGCAGTATTTT. This encodes CGSGQGEDTQYF. The chain joins TRBV13 to TRBJ2-3; 10 nucleotides agree with TRBD1. CDR1 is PRHDT and CDR2 is FYEKMQ in the germline V gene (reference sequence). This CDR3 contains 12 residues.

This clonotype was picked up a small number of times. The rearrangement links TRBV27 to TRBJ2-1; 14 bases line up with TRBD2. This CDR3 is built from 12 residues. Per germline, CDR1 MNHEY and CDR2 SMNVEV (reference sequence). The ends lost 6 bases at V and 16 bases at J; junction bases unmatched: 5. CDR3 DNA sequence: TGTGCCAGCAGAGCGGGACTAGCGGGAGACTTCTTC. It translates to CASRAGLAGDFF.

This clonotype appeared many times. This chain links TRBV29-1 with TRBJ2-2, with unresolved D. The CDR3 loop spans 14 amino acids. The germline V gene has CDR1 SQVTM and CDR2 ANQGSEA. The V and J ends lost 5 bases and 1 base respectively, with 11 bases between them. CDR3 nucleotide sequence: TGCAGCGTTTGGGATTATGGGAACACCGGGGAGCTGTTTTTT. Residues: CSVWDYGNTGELFF.